This entry concerns a single TCR beta chain. Its target is not known. The PCR had 60 Vbeta and 13 Jbeta primers. The data were produced by immunoSEQ multiplex PCR, yet TCRdb's version contains in-frame clones alone and is incomplete. The data show over 150,000 clones, approximately 80% seen once. The data stem from a study of cytomegalovirus exposure and HLA in healthy donors. General observations from the study: CMV serostatus was the only recorded immune exposure for donors. There was a cluster of highly shared sequence variants that was likely a sequencing artifact.

The V gene's germline CDR1 is SGHVS and CDR2 FQNEAQ. Trimming pared 2 bases from V and 10 bases from J, leaving 21 bases between. The CDR3 contains 17 residues. This chain joins TRBV7-8 and TRBJ1-6; D gene uncertain. The sample consisted of PBMCs. The sequence came from a man aged 18-30 years in good health and CMV-seronegative. The CDR3: CASSLFLQEAAGSPLHF. In DNA, the CDR3 is TGTGCCAGCAGCTTATTTCTCCAGGAAGCGGCTGGATCACCCCTCCACTTT.